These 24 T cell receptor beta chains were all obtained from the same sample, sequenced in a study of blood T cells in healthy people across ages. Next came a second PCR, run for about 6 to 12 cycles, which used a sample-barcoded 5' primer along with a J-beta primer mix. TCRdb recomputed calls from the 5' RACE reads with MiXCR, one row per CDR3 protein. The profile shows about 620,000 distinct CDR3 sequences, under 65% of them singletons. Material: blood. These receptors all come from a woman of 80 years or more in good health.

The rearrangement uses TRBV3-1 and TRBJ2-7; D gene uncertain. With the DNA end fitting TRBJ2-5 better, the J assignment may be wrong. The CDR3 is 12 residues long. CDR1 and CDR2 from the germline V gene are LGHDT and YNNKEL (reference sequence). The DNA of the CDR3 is TGTGCCAGCAGCCAACCGCTTGGGACCCAGTACTTC. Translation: CASSQPLGTQYF.

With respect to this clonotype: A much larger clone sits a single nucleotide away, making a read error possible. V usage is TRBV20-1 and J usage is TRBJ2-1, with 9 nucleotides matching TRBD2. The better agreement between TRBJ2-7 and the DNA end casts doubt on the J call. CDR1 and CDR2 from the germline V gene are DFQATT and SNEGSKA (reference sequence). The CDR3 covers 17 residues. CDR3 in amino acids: CSARDLAGGGSYNEQYF. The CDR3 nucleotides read TGCAGTGCTAGAGATCTCGCGGGAGGGGGGTCCTACAATGAGCAGTACTTC.

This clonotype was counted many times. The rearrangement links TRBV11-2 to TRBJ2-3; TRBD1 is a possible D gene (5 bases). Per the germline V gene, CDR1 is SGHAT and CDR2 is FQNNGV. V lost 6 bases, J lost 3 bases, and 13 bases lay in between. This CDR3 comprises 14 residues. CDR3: CASRGNAGTDTQYF. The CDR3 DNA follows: TGTGCCAGCAGAGGAAACGCAGGGACAGATACGCAGTATTTT.

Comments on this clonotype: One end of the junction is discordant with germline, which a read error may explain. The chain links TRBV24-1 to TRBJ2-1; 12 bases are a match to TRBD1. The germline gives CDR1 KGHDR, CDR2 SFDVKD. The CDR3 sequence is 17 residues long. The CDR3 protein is CATSDLRGQGAYNEQFF. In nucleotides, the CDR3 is TGTGCCACCAGTGACCTGCGGGGACAGGGGGCCTATAATGAGCAGTTCTTC.

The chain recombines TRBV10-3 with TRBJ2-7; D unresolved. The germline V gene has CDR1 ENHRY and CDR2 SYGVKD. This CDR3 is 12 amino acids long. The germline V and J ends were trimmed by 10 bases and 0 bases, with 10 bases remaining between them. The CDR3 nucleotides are TGTGCCAGCTCAGGAAACTCCTACGAGCAGTACTTC. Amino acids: CASSGNSYEQYF.

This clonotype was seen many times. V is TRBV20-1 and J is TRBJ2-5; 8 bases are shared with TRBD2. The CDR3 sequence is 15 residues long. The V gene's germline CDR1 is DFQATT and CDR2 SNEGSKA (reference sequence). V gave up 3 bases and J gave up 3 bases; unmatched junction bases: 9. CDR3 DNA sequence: TGCAGTGCTAGGATCCCCGGGGGGGCTAAAGAGACCCAGTACTTC. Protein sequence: CSARIPGGAKETQYF.

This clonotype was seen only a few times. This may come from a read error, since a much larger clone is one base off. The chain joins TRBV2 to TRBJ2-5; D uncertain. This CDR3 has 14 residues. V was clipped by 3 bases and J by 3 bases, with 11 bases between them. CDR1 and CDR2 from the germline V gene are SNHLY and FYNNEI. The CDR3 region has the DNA TGTGCCAGCAGTGATCGGGTAGGGAAAGAGACCCAGTACTTC. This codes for CASSDRVGKETQYF.

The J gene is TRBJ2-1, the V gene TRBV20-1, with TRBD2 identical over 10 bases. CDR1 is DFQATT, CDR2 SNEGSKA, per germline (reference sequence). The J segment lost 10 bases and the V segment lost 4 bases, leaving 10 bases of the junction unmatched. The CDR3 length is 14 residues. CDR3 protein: CSATIAGGIGEQFF. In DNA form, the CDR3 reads TGCAGTGCTACCATAGCGGGGGGAATAGGGGAGCAGTTCTTC.

CDR3: CASSQGQASPQHF. CDR3 bases: TGTGCCAGCAGCCAAGGACAGGCGTCGCCCCAGCATTTT. The J gene is TRBJ1-5, the V gene TRBV3-1, with D perhaps matching TRBD1 (6 bases). This CDR3 has 13 residues. The V gene's germline CDR1 is LGHDT and CDR2 YNNKEL (reference sequence). V gave up 1 base and J gave up 9 bases, with 10 bases separating them.

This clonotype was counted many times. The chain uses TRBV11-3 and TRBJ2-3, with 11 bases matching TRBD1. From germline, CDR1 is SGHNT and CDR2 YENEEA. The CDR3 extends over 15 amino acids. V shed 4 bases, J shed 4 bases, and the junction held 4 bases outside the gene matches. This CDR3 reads CASSSRDRGADTQYF. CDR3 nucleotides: TGTGCCAGCAGCTCACGGGACAGGGGGGCAGATACGCAGTATTTT.

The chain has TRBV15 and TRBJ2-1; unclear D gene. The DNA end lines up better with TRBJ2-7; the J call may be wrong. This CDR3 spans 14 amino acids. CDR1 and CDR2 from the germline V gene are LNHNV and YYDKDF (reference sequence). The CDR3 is CATNKPASEVEQYF. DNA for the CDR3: TGTGCCACCAACAAACCGGCGAGTGAGGTGGAGCAGTACTTC.

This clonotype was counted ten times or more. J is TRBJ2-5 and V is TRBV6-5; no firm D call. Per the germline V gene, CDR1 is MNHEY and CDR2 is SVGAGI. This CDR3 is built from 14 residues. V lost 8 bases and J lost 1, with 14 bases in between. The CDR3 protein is CASGQGNRQETQYF. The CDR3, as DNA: TGTGCCAGCGGTCAAGGAAACCGCCAAGAGACCCAGTACTTC.

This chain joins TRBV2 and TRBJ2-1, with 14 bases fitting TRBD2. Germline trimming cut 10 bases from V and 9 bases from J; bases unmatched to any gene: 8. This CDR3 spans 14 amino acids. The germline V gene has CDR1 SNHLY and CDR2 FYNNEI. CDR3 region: CAKGGLAGAFEQFF. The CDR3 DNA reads TGTGCCAAAGGGGGACTAGCGGGAGCTTTTGAGCAGTTCTTC.

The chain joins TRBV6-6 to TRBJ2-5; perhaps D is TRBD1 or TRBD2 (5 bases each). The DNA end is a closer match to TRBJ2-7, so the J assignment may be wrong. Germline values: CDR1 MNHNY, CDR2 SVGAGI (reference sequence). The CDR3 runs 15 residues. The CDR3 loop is CASSPMRGVAYEQYF. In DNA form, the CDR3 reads TGTGCCAGCAGTCCTATGAGGGGAGTAGCCTACGAGCAGTACTTC.

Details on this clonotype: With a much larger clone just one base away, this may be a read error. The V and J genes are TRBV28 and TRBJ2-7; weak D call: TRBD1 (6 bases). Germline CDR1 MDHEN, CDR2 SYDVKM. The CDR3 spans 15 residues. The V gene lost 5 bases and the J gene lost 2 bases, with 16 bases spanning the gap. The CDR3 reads CASSPPEQGPYEQYF. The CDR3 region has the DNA TGTGCCAGCAGTCCCCCCGAACAGGGTCCCTACGAGCAGTACTTC.

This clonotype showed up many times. CDR3 in amino acids: CASGTGANNEQFF. CDR3 bases: TGCGCCAGCGGAACCGGGGCTAACAATGAGCAGTTCTTC. The chain links TRBV5-1 to TRBJ2-1; tentatively, D is TRBD1 or TRBD2 (5 bases each). The length of the CDR3 is 13 residues. The V gene's germline CDR1 is SGHRS and CDR2 YFSETQ. Trimming cost V 7 bases and J 5 bases, with 13 bases left between them.

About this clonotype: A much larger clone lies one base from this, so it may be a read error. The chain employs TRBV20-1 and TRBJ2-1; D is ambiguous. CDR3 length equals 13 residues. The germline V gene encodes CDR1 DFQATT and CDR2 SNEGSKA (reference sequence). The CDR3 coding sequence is TGCAGTGCTAGTTCAGATTCGGTGCGTGAGCGGTTCTTC. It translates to CSASSDSVRERFF.

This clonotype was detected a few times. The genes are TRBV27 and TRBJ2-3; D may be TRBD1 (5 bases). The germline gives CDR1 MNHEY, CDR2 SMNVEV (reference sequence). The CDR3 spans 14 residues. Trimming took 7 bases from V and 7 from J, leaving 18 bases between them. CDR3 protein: CASKPGGTGNTQYF. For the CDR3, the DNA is TGTGCCAGCAAACCCGGCGGAACAGGCAATACGCAGTATTTT.

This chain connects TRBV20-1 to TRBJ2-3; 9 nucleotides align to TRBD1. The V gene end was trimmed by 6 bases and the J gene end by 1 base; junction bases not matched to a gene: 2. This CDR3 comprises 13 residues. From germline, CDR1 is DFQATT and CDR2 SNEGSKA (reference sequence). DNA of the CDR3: TGCAGTGCCCGGACAGGGGGCACAGATACGCAGTATTTT. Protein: CSARTGGTDTQYF.

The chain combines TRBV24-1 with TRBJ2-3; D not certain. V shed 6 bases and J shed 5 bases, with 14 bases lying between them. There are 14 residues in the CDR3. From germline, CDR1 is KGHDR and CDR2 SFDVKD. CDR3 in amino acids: CATSSVQPGDTQYF. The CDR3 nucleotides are TGTGCCACCAGTAGCGTACAGCCCGGAGATACGCAGTATTTT.

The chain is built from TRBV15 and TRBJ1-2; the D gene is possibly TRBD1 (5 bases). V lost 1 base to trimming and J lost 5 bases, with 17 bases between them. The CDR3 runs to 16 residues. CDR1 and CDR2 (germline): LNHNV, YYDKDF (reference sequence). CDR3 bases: TGTGCCACCAGCAGAGGCTCCGGGACCATCGTTTATGGCTACACCTTC. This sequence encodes CATSRGSGTIVYGYTF.

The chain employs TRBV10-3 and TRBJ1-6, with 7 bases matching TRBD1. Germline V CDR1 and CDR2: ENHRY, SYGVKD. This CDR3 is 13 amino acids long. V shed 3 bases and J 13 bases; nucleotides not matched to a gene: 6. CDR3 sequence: CAISDPPGGPLHF. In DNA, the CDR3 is TGTGCCATCAGTGATCCCCCAGGGGGTCCCCTCCACTTT.

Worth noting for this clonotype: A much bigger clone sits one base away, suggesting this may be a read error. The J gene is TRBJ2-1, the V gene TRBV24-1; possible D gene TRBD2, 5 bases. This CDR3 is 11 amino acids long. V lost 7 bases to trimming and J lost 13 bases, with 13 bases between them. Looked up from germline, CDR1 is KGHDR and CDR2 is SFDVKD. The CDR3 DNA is TGTGCCACCAGCCGGGGAGAGACCCAGTTCTTC. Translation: CATSRGETQFF.

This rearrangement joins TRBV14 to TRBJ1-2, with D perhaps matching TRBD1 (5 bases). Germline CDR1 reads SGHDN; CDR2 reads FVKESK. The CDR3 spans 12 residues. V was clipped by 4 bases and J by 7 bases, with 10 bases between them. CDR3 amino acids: CASSRGTSGYTF. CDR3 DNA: TGTGCCAGCAGCCGAGGGACGTCTGGCTACACCTTC. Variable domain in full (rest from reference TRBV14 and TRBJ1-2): EAGVTQFPSHSVIEKGQTVTLRCDPISGHDNLYWYRRVMGKEIKFLLHFVKESKQDESGMPNNRFLAERTGGTYSTLKVQPAELEDSGVYFCASSRGTSGYTFGSGTRLTVV.